This entry lists 22 T cell receptor beta chains sequenced from one sample in a study of shared clonotypes between healthy human individuals (TCRdb year 2020). Library prep was done by the immunoSEQ multiplex PCR assay. Not all clones reach the TCRdb copy of this immuneACCESS table, which keeps in-frame sequences only. Checked studies attribute under half of the gap to unresolved V genes and leave the rest unexplained. The sample has 300,000 to 350,000 clones on record, around 67% of them singletons. The ten top clones hold under 11% of the sample. The sequencing input was memory CD4+ T cells sorted from blood. The cell subset or site label, as the study defines it: CD45RA-negative fraction. These receptors came from a man younger than 45 in good health.

This clone was seen more than once but under ten times. DNA for the CDR3: TGTGCCAGCAGTGAATTCTTGGCAGGCAATCAGCCCCAGCATTTT. Encoded protein: CASSEFLAGNQPQHF. The gene calls are TRBV6-1 and TRBJ1-5; D is ambiguous. The CDR3 sequence is 15 residues long. The germline gives CDR1 MNHNS, CDR2 SASEGT. Between the trimmed V and J ends, which lost 2 bases and 2 bases, there was a span of 10 bases.

The CDR3 is CASSPAGDETQYF. CDR3 DNA sequence: TGTGCCAGCAGTCCGGCGGGGGATGAGACCCAGTACTTC. The V gene is TRBV2, the J gene TRBJ2-5, with 7 positions matching TRBD2. CDR3 size: 13 residues. The J segment lost 5 bases and the V segment lost 5 bases, leaving 5 bases of the junction unmatched. Germline-derived CDR1 and CDR2 are SNHLY and FYNNEI.

This chain joins TRBV30 and TRBJ1-5; 8 positions agree with TRBD1. Losses at the gene ends were 2 bases for V and 7 bases for J; bases not matched to a gene: 7. From germline, CDR1 is GTSNPN and CDR2 SVGIG (reference sequence). CDR3 length: 14 residues. For the CDR3, the DNA is TGTGCCTGGAGTCCAGGGGGCTACGCCCAGCCCCAGCATTTT. Protein sequence: CAWSPGGYAQPQHF.

The chain carries TRBV10-3 and TRBJ2-7; 13 bases line up with TRBD2. This CDR3 comprises 14 residues. Germline lookup yields CDR1 ENHRY and CDR2 SYGVKD. Losses at the gene ends were 6 bases for V and 3 bases for J; bases not matched to a gene: 2. CDR3 in DNA: TGTGCCATCAGGGGGACTAGCGGGGACTACGAGCAGTACTTC. Amino acids: CAIRGTSGDYEQYF.

This clone was detected only once. This chain joins TRBV2 and TRBJ1-5; D is unclear. Germline V gene lookup returns CDR1 SNHLY and CDR2 FYNNEI. Trimming took off 6 bases at V and 4 bases at J, with 10 bases between the two ends. This CDR3 is built from 13 residues. The CDR3 region is CASRYSQNQPQHF. The CDR3 coding sequence is TGTGCCAGCAGGTACAGTCAGAATCAGCCCCAGCATTTT.

The chain recombines TRBV7-9 with TRBJ1-4, with no clear D. Trimming took off 3 bases at V and 3 bases at J, with 11 bases between the two ends. This CDR3 contains 15 residues. Germline CDR1 SEHNR, CDR2 FQNEAQ (reference sequence). DNA of the CDR3: TGTGCCAGCAGCTTTAGGGAGTCCGCTAATGAAAAACTGTTTTTT. It codes for CASSFRESANEKLFF. Complete variable domain (other parts from reference TRBV7-9 and TRBJ1-4): DTGVSQNPRHKITKRGQNVTFRCDPISEHNRLYWYRQTLGQGPEFLTYFQNEAQLEKSRLLSDRFSAERPKGSFSTLEIQRTEQGDSAMYLCASSFRESANEKLFFGSGTQLSVL.

The chain uses TRBV5-6 and TRBJ2-5; tentative D call: TRBD1 (6 bases). Trimming cost V 1 base and J 3 bases, with 7 bases left between them. The CDR3 loop spans 13 amino acids. Germline lookup yields CDR1 SGHDT and CDR2 YYEEEE. The CDR3 bases are TGTGCCAGCAGCTTGCACAGGGAAGAGACCCAGTACTTC. Protein product: CASSLHREETQYF.

This chain links TRBV5-6 with TRBJ1-1; D gene uncertain. Germline V gives CDR1 SGHDT, CDR2 YYEEEE. The V end lost 0 bases, the J end lost 6 bases, and 12 bases lay between the germline ends. This CDR3 contains 14 residues. This chain's CDR3 is CASSLGVRRSEAFF. The CDR3 coding sequence is TGTGCCAGCAGCTTGGGGGTCAGAAGGTCTGAAGCTTTCTTT.

This clone has just one count. The CDR3 sequence: CAISGTDTYNEQFF. CDR3 nucleotide sequence: TGTGCCATCAGCGGGACGGACACCTACAATGAGCAGTTCTTC. The genes are TRBV10-3 and TRBJ2-1; D could derive from TRBD1 or TRBD2 (5 bases each). Germline CDR1 ENHRY, CDR2 SYGVKD. This CDR3 has 14 residues. The germline V and J ends were trimmed by 6 bases and 2 bases, with 11 bases remaining between them.

This clone turned up a few times. J is TRBJ1-6 and V is TRBV11-2; D is undetermined. Trimming removed 2 bases at V and 7 bases at J, with 3 bases between. CDR3 size: 12 residues. Looked up from germline, CDR1 is SGHAT and CDR2 is FQNNGV. Here the CDR3 reads CASSLLNSPLHF. The CDR3 nucleotides are TGTGCCAGCAGCTTATTAAATTCACCCCTCCACTTT.

The rearrangement links TRBV19 to TRBJ2-3; 12 bases match TRBD2. The CDR3 runs 16 residues. CDR1 LNHDA and CDR2 SQIVND come from the germline V gene (reference sequence). Trimming removed 5 bases from V and 5 bases from J; junction bases left unmatched: 8. In nucleotides, the CDR3 is TGTGCCAGTAGTGCCCCGGGACTAGCGGGTGGAGATACGCAGTATTTT. This codes for CASSAPGLAGGDTQYF.

The CDR3 reads CASSSTDLYSNQPQHF. The CDR3 DNA follows: TGTGCCAGCAGTTCAACTGACCTCTATAGCAATCAGCCCCAGCATTTT. The V and J genes are TRBV28 and TRBJ1-5; D is uncertain. Germline V gives CDR1 MDHEN, CDR2 SYDVKM. The ends were cut back, 4 bases at V and 0 bases at J, with 13 bases in the middle. This CDR3 comprises 16 residues.

The chain joins TRBV5-1 to TRBJ2-3; TRBD2 matches at 10 bases. Unmatched junction bases numbered 18, after V lost 4 bases and J lost 4 bases. CDR3 length: 19 residues. CDR1 and CDR2 from the germline V gene are SGHRS and YFSETQ. CDR3 sequence: CASSVKLSSGSFGSDTQYF. The CDR3 nucleotides read TGCGCCAGCAGCGTAAAGCTTTCTAGCGGGAGTTTTGGTTCAGATACGCAGTATTTT.

V usage is TRBV29-1 and J usage is TRBJ2-2; TRBD1 aligns across 9 bases. Germline assignment: CDR1 SQVTM and CDR2 ANQGSEA. This CDR3 has 13 amino acids. Unmatched junction bases numbered 7, after V lost 6 bases and J lost 8 bases. CDR3 nucleotides: TGCAGCGTGGGACAGGGTTTGGGAGGGGAGCTGTTTTTT. Its translation: CSVGQGLGGELFF.

V usage is TRBV15 and J usage is TRBJ2-1; D is ambiguous. This CDR3 contains 14 residues. V dropped 3 bases and J dropped 3 bases, with 9 bases sitting between them. Germline V gene sequence: CDR1 LNHNV, CDR2 YYDKDF (reference sequence). The CDR3: CATSRDPIYNEQFF. In DNA, the CDR3 is TGTGCCACCAGCAGGGATCCTATCTACAATGAGCAGTTCTTC.

The chain combines TRBV9 with TRBJ1-5, with D maybe TRBD1 (5 bases). CDR1 is SGDLS and CDR2 is YYNGEE in the germline V gene. V lost 4 bases, J lost 5 bases, and 16 bases lay in between. The CDR3 consists of 15 residues. CDR3 amino acids: CASSQASGFDQPQHF. In nucleotides, the CDR3 is TGTGCCAGCAGCCAGGCATCAGGGTTTGATCAGCCCCAGCATTTT.

This clone was observed a handful of times. The gene calls are TRBV6-5 and TRBJ1-1; D uncertain. The germline gives CDR1 MNHEY, CDR2 SVGAGI. The CDR3 is 13 residues long. The ends were cut back, 8 bases at V and 0 bases at J, with 10 bases in the middle. For the CDR3, the DNA is TGTGCCAGCGGGAAAAAAATGAACACTGAAGCTTTCTTT. Translated, it gives CASGKKMNTEAFF.

DNA of the CDR3: TGTGCCACCAGCAGAGAGGTGGGGCTCTACGAGCAGTACTTC. Translating gives CATSREVGLYEQYF. V gene TRBV15 combines with J gene TRBJ2-7; tentative D call: TRBD1 (5 bases). This CDR3 contains 14 residues. The V end lost 0 bases, the J end lost 3 bases, and 9 bases lay between the germline ends. Germline V gives CDR1 LNHNV, CDR2 YYDKDF (reference sequence).

This chain connects TRBV2 to TRBJ2-7; 8 positions match TRBD1. Germline V gene lookup returns CDR1 SNHLY and CDR2 FYNNEI. The CDR3 covers 16 residues. Unmatched junction bases numbered 12, after V lost 7 bases and J lost 1 base. The CDR3 sequence: CASIETGESRSYEQYF. The CDR3, as DNA: TGTGCCAGCATTGAGACAGGGGAAAGCAGGTCCTACGAGCAGTACTTC.

In its sample, this clone was seen once. V gene TRBV18 combines with J gene TRBJ2-4; D call uncertain. This CDR3 comprises 14 residues. Trimming removed 7 bases from V and 3 bases from J, with 13 bases in between. Per the germline V gene, CDR1 is KGHSH and CDR2 is LQKENI. The CDR3 bases are TGTGCCAGCTTCACGGACGGATACAAAAACATTCAGTACTTC. Its translation is CASFTDGYKNIQYF.

This clone was found a few times. The V gene is TRBV4-3, the J gene TRBJ1-5; D possibly corresponds to TRBD1 (5 bases). This CDR3 region has 15 residues. V lost 0 bases and J 6 bases, leaving 12 bases between the germline ends. In germline, CDR1 is LGHNA, CDR2 YSLEER. The CDR3 DNA reads as TGCGCCAGCAGCCAAGATCAGGCAGGGAGTCAGCCCCAGCATTTT. As protein: CASSQDQAGSQPQHF.

This clone appeared a few times. This chain joins TRBV7-6 and TRBJ2-1, with D tentatively TRBD1 (6 bases). The CDR3 is 16 amino acids. Trimming stripped 5 bases from V and 6 bases from J, with 20 bases between. Germline values: CDR1 SGHVS, CDR2 FNYEAQ. CDR3 loop: CASSHRTGSLFNEQFF. The CDR3 nucleotides are TGTGCCAGCAGCCATAGAACAGGGTCGTTGTTCAATGAGCAGTTCTTC. Variable domain in full (rest from reference TRBV7-6 and TRBJ2-1): GAGVSQSPRYKVTKRGQDVALRCDPISGHVSLYWYRQALGQGPEFLTYFNYEAQQDKSGLPNDRFSAERPEGSISTLTIQRTEQRDSAMYRCASSHRTGSLFNEQFFGPGTRLTVL.